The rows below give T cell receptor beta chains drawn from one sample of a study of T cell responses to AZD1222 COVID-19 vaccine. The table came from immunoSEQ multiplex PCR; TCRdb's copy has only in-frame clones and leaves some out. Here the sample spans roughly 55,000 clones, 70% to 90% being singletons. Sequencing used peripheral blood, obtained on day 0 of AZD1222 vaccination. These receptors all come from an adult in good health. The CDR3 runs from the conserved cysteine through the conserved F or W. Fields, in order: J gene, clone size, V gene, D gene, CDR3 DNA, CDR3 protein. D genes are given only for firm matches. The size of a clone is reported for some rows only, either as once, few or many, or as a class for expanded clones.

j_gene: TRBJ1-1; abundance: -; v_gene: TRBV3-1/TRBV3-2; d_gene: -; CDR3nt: TGTGCCAGCAGCCGGGTTTCAGGAGAAACGAACACTGAAGCTTTCTTT; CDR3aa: CASSRVSGETNTEAFF
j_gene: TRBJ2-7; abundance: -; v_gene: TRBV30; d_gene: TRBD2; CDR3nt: TGTGCCTGGAGTGGGGGGACTAGCGGGAGCCGCTACGAGCAGTACTTC; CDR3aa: CAWSGGTSGSRYEQYF
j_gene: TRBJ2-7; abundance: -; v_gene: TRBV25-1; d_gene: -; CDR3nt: TGTGCCAGCAGTGAAGGGGCCCGTCGCGGGCAGTACTTC; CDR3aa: CASSEGARRGQYF
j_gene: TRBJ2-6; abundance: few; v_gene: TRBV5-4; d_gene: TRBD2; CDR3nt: TGTGCCAGCAGCTTGGGACTAGCGGGTTCCTCTGGGGCCAACGTCCTGACTTTC; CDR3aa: CASSLGLAGSSGANVLTF
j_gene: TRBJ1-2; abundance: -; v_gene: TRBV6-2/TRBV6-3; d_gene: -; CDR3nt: TGTGCCAGCAGTTACTCGACTTTCCATGGCTACACCTTC; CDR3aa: CASSYSTFHGYTF
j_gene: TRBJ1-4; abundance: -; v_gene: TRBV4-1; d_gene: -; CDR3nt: TGCGCCAGCAGCCAGCAACAGGGTTGGGGGAATGAAAAACTGTTTTTT; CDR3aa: CASSQQQGWGNEKLFF
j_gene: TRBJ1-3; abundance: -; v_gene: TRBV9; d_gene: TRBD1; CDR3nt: TGTGCCAGCAGCGTAGCTGAAGGGGGCGTAATAAACACCATATATTTT; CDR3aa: CASSVAEGGVINTIYF
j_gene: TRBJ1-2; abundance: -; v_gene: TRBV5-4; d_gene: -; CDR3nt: TGTGCCAGCAGCTTGGGGGGGGCTAGTAGAGGCGGCTACACCTTC; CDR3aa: CASSLGGASRGGYTF
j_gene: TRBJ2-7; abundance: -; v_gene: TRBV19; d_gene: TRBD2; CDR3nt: TGTGCCAGTAGTATATGGGGGGGAGGATCCTACGAGCAGTACTTC; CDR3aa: CASSIWGGGSYEQYF
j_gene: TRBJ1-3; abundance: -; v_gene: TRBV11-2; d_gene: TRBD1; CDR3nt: TGTGCCAGCAGCTTATTTTCCCCTAACAGGGGCCGGGCGGCCACCATATATTTT; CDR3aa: CASSLFSPNRGRAATIYF
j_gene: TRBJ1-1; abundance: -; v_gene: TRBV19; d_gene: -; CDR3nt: TGTGCCAATTTCGGGACACTGAACACTGAAGCTTTCTTT; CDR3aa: CANFGTLNTEAFF
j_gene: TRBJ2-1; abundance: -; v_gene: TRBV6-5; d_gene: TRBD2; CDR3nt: TGTGCCAGCAGAATACTATTTAGCGGGAGGGAGTTCTTC; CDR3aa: CASRILFSGREFF
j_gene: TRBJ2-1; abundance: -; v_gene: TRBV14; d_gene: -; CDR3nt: TGTGCCAGCAGCCTAACCATTGGACGGGGCCAGTTCTTC; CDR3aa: CASSLTIGRGQFF
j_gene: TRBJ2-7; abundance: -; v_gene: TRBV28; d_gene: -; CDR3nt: TGTGCCAGCAGTTTATACGTATCGGGGGCCTACGAGCAGTACTTC; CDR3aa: CASSLYVSGAYEQYF
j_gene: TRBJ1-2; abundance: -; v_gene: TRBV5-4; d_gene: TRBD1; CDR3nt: TGTGCCAGCAGCCCGGGGCCAGGGGGCGAGGGGGGCTACACCTTC; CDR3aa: CASSPGPGGEGGYTF
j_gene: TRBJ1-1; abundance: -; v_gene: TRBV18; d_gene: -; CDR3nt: TGTGCCAGCTCACCACCAAACGGGTTCCAAAGCACTGAAGCTTTCTTT; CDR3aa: CASSPPNGFQSTEAFF
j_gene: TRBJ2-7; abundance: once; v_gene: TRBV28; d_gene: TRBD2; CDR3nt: TGTGCCAGCCAAACGTCGAGCGGGAGGACCTACGAGCAGTACTTC; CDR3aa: CASQTSSGRTYEQYF
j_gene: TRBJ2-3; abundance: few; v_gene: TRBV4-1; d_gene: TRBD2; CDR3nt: TGCGCCAGCAGCCAAACCCGACTAGCGGGAGTTCCAGATACGCAGTATTTT; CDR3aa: CASSQTRLAGVPDTQYF
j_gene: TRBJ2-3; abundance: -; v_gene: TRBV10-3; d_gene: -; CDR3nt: TGTGCCATCAGTTCTGGGGATACGCAGTATTTT; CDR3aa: CAISSGDTQYF
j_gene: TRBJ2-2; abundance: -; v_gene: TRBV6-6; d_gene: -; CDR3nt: TGTGCCAGCGGGGGGTGGTCCGGGGAGCTGTTTTTT; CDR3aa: CASGGWSGELFF
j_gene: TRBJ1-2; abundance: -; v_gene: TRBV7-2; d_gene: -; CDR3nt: TGTGCCAGCAGCTTATTTCCGGGAATAGAGGGCTACACCTTC; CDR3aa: CASSLFPGIEGYTF
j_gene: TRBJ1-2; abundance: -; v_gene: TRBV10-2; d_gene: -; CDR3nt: TGCGCCAGCAGTAGGGATTTCGATTATGGCTACACCTTC; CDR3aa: CASSRDFDYGYTF
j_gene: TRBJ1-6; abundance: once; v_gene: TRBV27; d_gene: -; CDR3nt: TGTGCCAGCAGTTCCTCGGGTGGGGATGTTTATGCACCCCTCCACTTT; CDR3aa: CASSSSGGDVYAPLHF
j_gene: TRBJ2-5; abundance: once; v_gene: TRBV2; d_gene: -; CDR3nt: TGTGCCAGCAGTGGGGAGAGTCAAGAGACCCAGTACTTC; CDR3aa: CASSGESQETQYF
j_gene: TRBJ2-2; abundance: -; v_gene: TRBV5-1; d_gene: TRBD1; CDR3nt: TGCGCCAGCAGCTTGGGACAGGGGACCGGGGAGCTGTTTTTT; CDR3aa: CASSLGQGTGELFF
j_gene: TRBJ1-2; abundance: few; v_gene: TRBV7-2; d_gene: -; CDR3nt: TGTGCCAGCAGCCCAAACCGATTAGACTATGGCTACACCTTC; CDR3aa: CASSPNRLDYGYTF
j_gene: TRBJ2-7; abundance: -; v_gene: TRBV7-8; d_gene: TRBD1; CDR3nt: TGTGCCAGCAGCCTCCTCAATCCGGGACAGGGGACCTACGAGCAGTACTTC; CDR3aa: CASSLLNPGQGTYEQYF
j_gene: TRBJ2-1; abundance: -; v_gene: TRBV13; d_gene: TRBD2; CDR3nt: TGTGCCAGCAGCCTCCTTAGCGGGAGAAGACACAATGAGCAGTTCTTC; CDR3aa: CASSLLSGRRHNEQFF
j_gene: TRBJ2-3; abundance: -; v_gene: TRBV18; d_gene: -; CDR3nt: TGTGCCAGCTCAAATCTTGAAGATACGCAGTATTTT; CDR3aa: CASSNLEDTQYF
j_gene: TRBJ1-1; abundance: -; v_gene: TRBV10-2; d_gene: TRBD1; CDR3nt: TGCGCCAGCAGTGGGGGGACAGGGTACACTGAAGCTTTCTTT; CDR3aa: CASSGGTGYTEAFF
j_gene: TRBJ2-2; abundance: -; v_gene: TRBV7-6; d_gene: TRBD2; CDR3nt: TGTGCCAGCAGCTCTTACGGACTAGCGGGAGGAGGCGGGGAGCTGTTTTTT; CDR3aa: CASSSYGLAGGGGELFF
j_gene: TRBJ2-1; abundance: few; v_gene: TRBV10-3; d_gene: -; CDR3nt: TGTGCCATCCAGGCTTCGAGCTCCTACAATGAGCAGTTCTTC; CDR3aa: CAIQASSSYNEQFF
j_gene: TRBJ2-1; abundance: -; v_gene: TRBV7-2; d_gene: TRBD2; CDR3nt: TGTGCCAGCAGCCCTGATAGCGGGAGTTCCCCCTCTAATGAGCAGTTCTTC; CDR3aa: CASSPDSGSSPSNEQFF
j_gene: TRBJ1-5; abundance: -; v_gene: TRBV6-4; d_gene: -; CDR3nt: TGTGCCAGCAGTGACGGGTCAGAGACGACGCCCCAGCATTTT; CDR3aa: CASSDGSETTPQHF